This T cell receptor (beta chain) came from a study of blood T cell repertoires in COVID-19. Study at large: There were acute and convalescent COVID-19 samples, and they came from the United States, Italy and Spain. Sources were T cells, B-cell-depleted T cells, or PBMCs; the material itself was cDNA or gDNA.

CDR1 is SNHLY and CDR2 is FYNNEI in the germline V gene. Trimming pared 7 bases from V and 7 bases from J, leaving 16 bases between. This CDR3 spans 14 amino acids. Original data processing: Amplifying reference gene primers gave estimates of nucleated cell counts. Sequencing was performed with immunoSEQ multiplex PCR; in TCRdb, only in-frame clones are kept and a portion is missing. V and J calls and clone size are as listed in that table; D and trimming were resolved from the DNA. The sample lists approximately 250,000 clones; around 86% were seen once. The sample was peripheral blood. The chain carries TRBV2 and TRBJ1-4; D is undetermined. The sequence was obtained from a man aged 18 to 29 with active or convalescent COVID-19. The CDR3 region has the DNA TGTGCCAGCACCCTGAAGGGTCGGGGTGAAAAACTGTTTTTT. It encodes CASTLKGRGEKLFF.